This TCR beta chain was sequenced in a study of blood T cell repertoires in COVID-19. Looking at the study overall: Samples representing acute and convalescent COVID-19 were sourced from the United States, Italy and Spain.

The CDR3 totals 17 residues. The J segment lost 0 bases and the V segment lost 5 bases, leaving 7 bases of the junction unmatched. CDR1 is MRHNA and CDR2 is SNTAGT in the germline V gene. The table lists this clone with a few counts. Data came from immunoSEQ multiplex PCR; TCRdb stores just in-frame clones and leaves some out. Seen here are around 180,000 clones, about nine tenths observed once, and the top ten hold around 20%. The chain uses TRBV6-4 and TRBJ1-5, with 10 bases identical to TRBD1. The source material was peripheral blood. The receptor comes from a man aged 70-80 years with active or convalescent COVID-19. CDR3 in DNA: TGTGCCAGCAGTTCTGGGACAGGGGACGTTAGCAATCAGCCCCAGCATTTT. This codes for CASSSGTGDVSNQPQHF.